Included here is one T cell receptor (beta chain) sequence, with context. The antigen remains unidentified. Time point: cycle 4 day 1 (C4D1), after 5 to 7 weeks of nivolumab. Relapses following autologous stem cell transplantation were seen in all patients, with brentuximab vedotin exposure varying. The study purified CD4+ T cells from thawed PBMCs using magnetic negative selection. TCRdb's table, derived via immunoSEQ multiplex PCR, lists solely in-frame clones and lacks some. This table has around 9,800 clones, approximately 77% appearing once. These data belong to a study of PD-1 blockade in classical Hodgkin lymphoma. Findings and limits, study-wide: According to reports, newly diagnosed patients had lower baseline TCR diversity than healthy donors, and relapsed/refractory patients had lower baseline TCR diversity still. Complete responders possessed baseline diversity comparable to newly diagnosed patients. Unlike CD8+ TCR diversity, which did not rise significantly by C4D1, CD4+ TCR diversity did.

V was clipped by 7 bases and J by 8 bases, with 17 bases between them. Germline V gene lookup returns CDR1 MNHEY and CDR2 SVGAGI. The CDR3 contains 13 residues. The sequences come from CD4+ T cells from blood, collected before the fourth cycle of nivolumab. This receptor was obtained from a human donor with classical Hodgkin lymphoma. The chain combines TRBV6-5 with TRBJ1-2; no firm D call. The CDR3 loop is CASKRFGSGGYTF. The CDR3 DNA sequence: TGTGCCAGCAAGCGGTTCGGGTCGGGAGGCTACACCTTC.